This record covers a single T cell receptor (beta chain). CDR3 length: 15 residues. Looked up from germline, CDR1 is SNHLY and CDR2 is FYNNEI. V was shortened by 3 bases and J by 6 bases, with 15 bases between the two germline ends. The record originates from a study of T cells in Graves' hyperthyroidism and ophthalmopathy. Study information: Blood was drawn when the patient was first diagnosed and still untreated.

There were TCR beta CDR3 regions amplified from RNA transcripts. Using the HTBI primer set, a first-round RT-PCR was run on the TCR CDR3. TCRdb reprocessed the multiplex PCR reads with MiXCR, giving one entry per CDR3 protein. The repertoire consists of hundreds of thousands of distinct CDR3 sequences, with approximately 40% occurring once and the leading ten covering 8.9%. This chain joins TRBV2 and TRBJ2-1; no definite D call. The clonotype comes from a man between 18 and 29 years old with Graves' hyperthyroidism. Sequenced material: blood. The CDR3 nucleotides read TGTGCCAGCAGTGATAGAAAGGGATTAGGCAATGAGCAGTTCTTC. Translating gives CASSDRKGLGNEQFF.